The next 10 T cell receptor beta chains were all read from a single sample in a study of CD8+ T cells in alopecia areata (dated by TCRdb to between 2017 and 2018). Receptor amplification or capture employed the immunoSEQ multiplex PCR assay. RNA was extracted from all samples and reverse transcribed into cDNA, which served as template for TCR sequencing. TCRdb carries this immuneACCESS record with in-frame sequences only. Its versions omit some clonotypes, under half of them owing to an unresolved V gene in the studies checked, with the rest unexplained. In this sample the table shows 200,000 or so clones, about 62% of which occur a single time. Of the sample, 5.5% falls within the top ten clones. Read against the paper, the sample's time point label means: about 5 months on oral tofacitinib. The treatment or condition tag for this specimen amounts to: oral pan-JAK inhibitor, 5-10 mg twice daily.

The sequencing used CD4+ T cells sorted from blood, collected at week 24, from a patient treated with tofacitinib. The receptors originated from a human donor with alopecia areata.

The rearrangement links TRBV9 to TRBJ1-1; tentatively, D is TRBD1 (5 bases). Germline V gives CDR1 SGDLS, CDR2 YYNGEE. Between the trimmed V and J ends, which lost 2 bases and 2 bases, there was a span of 10 bases. This CDR3 comprises 14 residues. The CDR3 loop is CASSVDSYNTEAFF. The DNA of the CDR3 is TGTGCCAGCAGCGTCGACAGTTACAACACTGAAGCTTTCTTT.

The table lists this clone with a few counts. This sample includes further DNA sequences coding for the same CDR3. V gene TRBV29-1 combines with J gene TRBJ1-5; D is uncertain. This CDR3 is built from 13 residues. The V end lost 3 bases, the J end lost 0 bases, and 6 bases lay between the germline ends. Germline CDR1 is SQVTM and CDR2 is ANQGSEA. The CDR3 nucleotides read TGCAGCGTTGAGGAAAATAGCAATCAGCCCCAGCATTTT. Protein sequence: CSVEENSNQPQHF.

The chain joins TRBV6-5 to TRBJ2-3; D unclear. Germline V lookup: CDR1 MNHEY, CDR2 SVGAGI. The CDR3 loop spans 11 amino acids. Between the trimmed V and J ends, which lost 8 bases and 11 bases, there was a span of 14 bases. CDR3 in amino acids: CASYSGPRQYF. The CDR3 DNA sequence: TGTGCCAGCTATTCGGGCCCGCGGCAGTATTTT.

V is TRBV9 and J is TRBJ1-1, with no clear D. Germline CDR1 SGDLS, CDR2 YYNGEE. CDR3 length: 14 amino acids. V shed 4 bases and J shed 1 base, with 11 bases lying between them. In DNA, the CDR3 is TGTGCCAGCAGCCCCACTGACGGGAACACTGAAGCTTTCTTT. Its protein product is CASSPTDGNTEAFF.

This sequence joins TRBV10-3 and TRBJ2-3; 9 bases line up with TRBD1. Germline CDR1 ENHRY, CDR2 SYGVKD. Trimming at V came to 6 bases and at J to 5 bases, leaving 9 bases not matched to a gene. The CDR3 length is 15 residues. The CDR3 is CAIRSGTGRGDTQYF. The CDR3, as DNA: TGTGCCATCAGATCCGGGACAGGGAGAGGAGATACGCAGTATTTT.

The chain links TRBV7-7 to TRBJ1-2, with D tentatively TRBD1 (5 bases). Germline-derived CDR1 and CDR2 are SSHAT and FNYEAQ (reference sequence). Trimming cost V 5 bases and J 2 bases, with 18 bases left between them. The CDR3 loop spans 16 amino acids. CDR3 in DNA: TGTGCCAGCAGCACATGGGCAGGGTGGAGGAACTATGGCTACACCTTC. Translation: CASSTWAGWRNYGYTF.

The chain employs TRBV6-1 and TRBJ1-5; no definite D call. V shed 4 bases and J shed 1 base, with 14 bases lying between them. CDR1 and CDR2 (germline): MNHNS, SASEGT. This CDR3 has 16 residues. The CDR3 is CASSAKPSGSNQPQHF. As DNA, the CDR3 is TGTGCCAGCAGTGCCAAACCGAGTGGCAGCAATCAGCCCCAGCATTTT.

This clone showed up just a few times. V is TRBV19 and J is TRBJ1-1, with a weak D call TRBD1 (5 bases). Trimming took 1 base from V and 1 from J, leaving 13 bases between them. This CDR3 has 16 residues. Germline lookup yields CDR1 LNHDA and CDR2 SQIVND (reference sequence). As DNA, the CDR3 is TGTGCCAGTAGTATAGGGGGACGAAGAGGGAACACTGAAGCTTTCTTT. Its translation is CASSIGGRRGNTEAFF. Complete variable domain (other parts from reference TRBV19 and TRBJ1-1): DGGITQSPKYLFRKEGQNVTLSCEQNLNHDAMYWYRQDPGQGLRLIYYSQIVNDFQKGDIAEGYSVSREKKESFPLTVTSAQKNPTAFYLCASSIGGRRGNTEAFFGQGTRLTVV.

The chain combines TRBV6-5 with TRBJ1-1; perhaps TRBD1 as D (5 bases). The germline V and J ends were trimmed by 4 bases and 0 bases, with 12 bases remaining between them. CDR3 length equals 15 residues. CDR1 MNHEY and CDR2 SVGAGI come from the germline V gene. This chain's CDR3 is CASSWSGTMNTEAFF. The DNA of the CDR3 is TGTGCCAGCAGTTGGTCAGGGACCATGAACACTGAAGCTTTCTTT.

The CDR3 DNA reads TGTGCCAGTAGTACCCTCGGGACAGGGATATACACCGGGGAGCTGTTTTTT. It translates to CASSTLGTGIYTGELFF. The chain combines TRBV19 with TRBJ2-2, with 9 bases lining up with TRBD1. Germline V gives CDR1 LNHDA, CDR2 SQIVND (reference sequence). The junction had 9 bases not matched to a gene; V was cut back by 4 bases and J by 3 bases. The CDR3 is 17 residues long.